Listed here are 26 T cell receptor beta chains from one sample, sequenced in a study of blood T cell repertoires in COVID-19. Measured with immunoSEQ multiplex PCR; TCRdb has only the in-frame clones, and not every one. The sample carries more than 80,000 clones, roughly 83% recorded once. Sequencing used peripheral blood. The receptor set was obtained from a man aged 50 or older with active COVID-19.

This clone was seen just once. The V call is TRBV24-1, the J call TRBJ2-3, with D perhaps TRBD1 (6 bases). CDR1 is KGHDR and CDR2 is SFDVKD in the germline V gene. The CDR3 extends over 14 amino acids. Trimming removed 7 bases at V and 4 bases at J, with 14 bases between. CDR3 nucleotides: TGTGCCACCAGGCCTAGGGGGTCGGCAGATACGCAGTATTTT. It encodes CATRPRGSADTQYF.

This chain links TRBV19 with TRBJ2-3; no clear D. Germline V gene lookup returns CDR1 LNHDA and CDR2 SQIVND (reference sequence). This CDR3 spans 12 amino acids. Trimming pared 3 bases from V and 6 bases from J, leaving 7 bases between. The CDR3 coding sequence is TGTGCCAGTAGTATGGGCCGGGATACGCAGTATTTT. The encoded protein is CASSMGRDTQYF.

The chain links TRBV6-6 to TRBJ1-2; D is ambiguous. Deletions cut 9 bases from V and 3 bases from J, with 14 bases between. This CDR3 has 13 residues. Germline V gene lookup returns CDR1 MNHNY and CDR2 SVGAGI (reference sequence). The chain's CDR3 is CASSPRRDYGYTF. The CDR3 coding sequence is TGTGCCAGTAGCCCCCGGAGGGACTATGGCTACACCTTC.

The chain uses TRBV5-6 and TRBJ2-5; 7 bases fit TRBD1. V trimming: 3 bases; J trimming: 2 bases; junction bases outside the gene matches: 4. The CDR3 contains 14 residues. The V gene's germline CDR1 is SGHDT and CDR2 YYEEEE. This chain's CDR3 is CASSYRDRQETQYF. For the CDR3, the DNA is TGTGCCAGCAGCTATCGGGACAGACAAGAGACCCAGTACTTC.

The chain couples TRBV27 to TRBJ1-2; 7 bases agree with TRBD1. CDR3 size: 12 residues. J lost 7 bases, V lost 6 bases, and 5 bases had no gene match. CDR1 is MNHEY and CDR2 is SMNVEV in the germline V gene (reference sequence). The CDR3, as DNA: TGTGCCAGCAGCCCCACAGGGGTTGGCTACACCTTC. Protein: CASSPTGVGYTF.

V usage is TRBV12-3 or TRBV12-4 and J usage is TRBJ2-3, with D possibly TRBD1 on 5 matching bases. V lost 5 bases and J 3 bases, leaving 9 bases between the germline ends. CDR3 size: 13 residues. CDR3 in amino acids: CASSPGLTDTQYF. The CDR3 nucleotides read TGTGCCAGCAGTCCAGGGCTTACAGATACGCAGTATTTT.

The chain recombines TRBV27 with TRBJ2-3; TRBD2 agrees at 7 bases. Germline V CDR1 and CDR2: MNHEY, SMNVEV (reference sequence). The CDR3 consists of 16 residues. The J segment lost 6 bases and the V segment lost 4 bases, leaving 13 bases of the junction unmatched. The CDR3 bases are TGTGCCAGCAGTTCGCCGGGACTACCAATAGGGGATACGCAGTATTTT. This encodes CASSSPGLPIGDTQYF.

This clone was observed a single time. CDR3 coding DNA: TGTGCCAGCAGCCCGGACAGGGATCACAATGAGCAGTTCTTC. This sequence encodes CASSPDRDHNEQFF. J is TRBJ2-1 and V is TRBV3-1 (or the pseudogene TRBV3-2); 8 bases agree with TRBD1. This CDR3 has 14 residues. Germline assignment: CDR1 LGHDT and CDR2 YNNKEL (reference sequence). With 4 bases clipped from V and 5 bases from J, the junction kept 4 bases outside the gene matches.

The chain combines TRBV7-6 with TRBJ1-3; 9 nucleotides line up with TRBD1. The V gene end was trimmed by 5 bases and the J gene end by 4 bases; junction bases not matched to a gene: 9. The CDR3 spans 16 residues. The V gene's germline CDR1 is SGHVS and CDR2 FNYEAQ. This CDR3 is CASSLQQGARGNTIYF. In nucleotides, the CDR3 is TGTGCCAGCAGCCTTCAACAGGGGGCGCGAGGAAACACCATATATTTT.

The count of this clone is one. This rearrangement joins TRBV28 to TRBJ2-1; TRBD2 aligns across 13 bases. Trimming removed 6 bases from V and 7 bases from J; junction bases left unmatched: 6. The CDR3 length is 15 residues. CDR1 MDHEN and CDR2 SYDVKM come from the germline V gene. The CDR3 nucleotides read TGTGCCAGCAGGGCGGGACTAGCGGGATATAATGAGCAGTTCTTC. Protein product: CASRAGLAGYNEQFF.

The chain carries TRBV15 and TRBJ2-3, with TRBD2 identical over 8 bases. The CDR3 is 16 amino acids. CDR1 and CDR2 from the germline V gene are LNHNV and YYDKDF (reference sequence). The V gene end was trimmed by 3 bases and the J gene end by 3 bases; junction bases not matched to a gene: 8. The CDR3: CATSSLGGELTDTQYF. The CDR3 DNA is TGTGCCACCAGCAGCCTCGGGGGGGAGTTGACAGATACGCAGTATTTT.

V is TRBV4-1 and J is TRBJ2-3, with TRBD2 matching over 9 bases. CDR3 length equals 16 residues. Germline V gives CDR1 MGHRA, CDR2 YSYEKL. Losses at the gene ends were 4 bases for V and 5 bases for J; bases not matched to a gene: 10. The CDR3 reads CASSRPASGNGDTQYF. The DNA for the CDR3 is TGCGCCAGCAGCCGGCCGGCTAGCGGGAATGGAGATACGCAGTATTTT.

The J gene is TRBJ2-7, the V gene TRBV11-2; D might be TRBD1 (6 bases). Between the trimmed V and J ends, which lost 0 bases and 3 bases, there was a span of 12 bases. The CDR3 extends over 15 amino acids. The germline gives CDR1 SGHAT, CDR2 FQNNGV. CDR3 in amino acids: CASSLDGQSLYEQYF. The CDR3 coding sequence is TGTGCCAGCAGCTTAGACGGACAGAGCCTCTACGAGCAGTACTTC. The full variable domain, rest sourced from reference TRBV11-2 and TRBJ2-7, is EAGVAQSPRYKIIEKRQSVAFWCNPISGHATLYWYQQILGQGPKLLIQFQNNGVVDDSQLPKDRFSAERLKGVDSTLKIQPAKLEDSAVYLCASSLDGQSLYEQYFGPGTRLTVT.

This sequence joins TRBV4-2 and TRBJ2-7; 7 bases fit TRBD2. CDR3 size: 17 residues. The J segment lost 3 bases and the V segment lost 3 bases, leaving 14 bases of the junction unmatched. Germline V CDR1 and CDR2: LGHNA, YNFKEQ. CDR3 in DNA: TGTGCCAGCAGCCAGGGGCTCAGGCTAGCGGAGATCTACGAGCAGTACTTC. It yields the protein CASSQGLRLAEIYEQYF.

The chain employs TRBV28 and TRBJ1-1, with D possibly being TRBD1 (5 bases). CDR1 is MDHEN and CDR2 is SYDVKM in the germline V gene. V dropped 1 base and J dropped 5 bases, with 11 bases sitting between them. This CDR3 spans 14 amino acids. The CDR3 nucleotides read TGTGCCAGCAGTTTATATCGCAGGGTTACTGAAGCTTTCTTT. This sequence encodes CASSLYRRVTEAFF.

The chain employs TRBV29-1 and TRBJ1-2; 9 bases are a match to TRBD1. J was trimmed by 1 base and V by 6 bases; bases with no gene match: 3. CDR3 length: 13 amino acids. Germline CDR1 is SQVTM and CDR2 is ANQGSEA. CDR3 sequence reads: CSVPGQGNYGYTF. As DNA, the CDR3 is TGCAGCGTCCCGGGACAGGGTAACTATGGCTACACCTTC. The full variable domain, completed using reference TRBV29-1 and TRBJ1-2, is SAVISQKPSRDICQRGTSLTIQCQVDSQVTMMFWYRQQPGQSLTLIATANQGSEATYESGFVIDKFPISRPNLTFSTLTVSNMSPEDSSIYLCSVPGQGNYGYTFGSGTRLTVV.

The rearrangement uses TRBV30 and TRBJ2-3; a weak D match, TRBD1 (6 bases). CDR3 length equals 15 residues. Trimming pared 0 bases from V and 7 bases from J, leaving 17 bases between. The V gene's germline CDR1 is GTSNPN and CDR2 SVGIG (reference sequence). The CDR3 DNA reads TGTGCCTGGAGTGTGAGGGGGAGCTGGGAGAATACGCAGTATTTT. Translating gives CAWSVRGSWENTQYF.

This chain connects TRBV10-3 to TRBJ1-1, with D hard to call. The germline V and J ends were trimmed by 6 bases and 2 bases, with 4 bases remaining between them. Germline V gives CDR1 ENHRY, CDR2 SYGVKD. The CDR3 is 11 residues long. The CDR3 DNA is TGTGCCATCAGGAGCAACACTGAAGCTTTCTTT. Translated, it gives CAIRSNTEAFF.

V usage is TRBV15 and J usage is TRBJ1-6; the match to TRBD1 covers 7 bases. The CDR3 runs to 16 residues. V dropped 2 bases and J dropped 5; count of bases not matched to a gene: 6. CDR1 is LNHNV and CDR2 is YYDKDF in the germline V gene (reference sequence). The chain's CDR3 is CATSRSGTVNNSPLHF. The CDR3 nucleotides read TGTGCCACCAGCAGATCCGGGACAGTGAATAATTCACCCCTCCACTTT.

The rearrangement links TRBV4-3 to TRBJ1-2, with no clear D. Per the germline V gene, CDR1 is LGHNA and CDR2 is YSLEER. V dropped 3 bases and J dropped 8 bases, with 13 bases sitting between them. The CDR3 is made up of 13 amino acids. The CDR3 region is CASSHAQGRGYTF. The CDR3 nucleotides read TGCGCCAGCAGCCACGCACAAGGCAGGGGCTACACCTTC.

This clone showed up many times. This chain links TRBV7-2 with TRBJ1-5; 8 positions match TRBD1. With 5 bases clipped from V and 4 bases from J, the junction kept 4 bases outside the gene matches. There are 14 residues in the CDR3. CDR1 and CDR2 (germline): SGHTA, FQGNSA. CDR3 in amino acids: CASSERTGNQPQHF. CDR3 nucleotides: TGTGCCAGCAGCGAGAGGACAGGGAATCAGCCCCAGCATTTT.

The chain combines TRBV7-2 with TRBJ2-1; D gene ambiguous. V was trimmed by 0 bases and J by 0 bases, leaving 6 bases between them. This CDR3 spans 15 amino acids. Per the germline V gene, CDR1 is SGHTA and CDR2 is FQGNSA. The CDR3 is CASSLAASSYNEQFF. CDR3 nucleotide sequence: TGTGCCAGCAGCTTAGCGGCTAGCTCCTACAATGAGCAGTTCTTC.

This chain joins TRBV5-4 and TRBJ2-5; 8 bases are shared with TRBD1. The CDR3 runs to 15 residues. The V segment lost 0 bases and the J segment 5 bases; nucleotides outside the gene matches: 6. CDR1 is SGHNT, CDR2 YYREEE, per germline (reference sequence). The CDR3 here is CASSLGGQVGETQYF. In nucleotides, the CDR3 is TGTGCCAGCAGCTTGGGGGGACAGGTCGGGGAGACCCAGTACTTC.

This clone was seen just once. The rearrangement uses TRBV5-6 and TRBJ2-7; D is undetermined. Deletions cut 4 bases from V and 3 bases from J, with 8 bases between. CDR1 and CDR2 (germline): SGHDT, YYEEEE. The CDR3 has 12 residues. The CDR3 coding sequence is TGTGCCAGCAGCCTATACAGCTACGAGCAGTACTTC. Its translation: CASSLYSYEQYF.

This clone occurred a few times. The chain joins TRBV4-2 to TRBJ2-5, with D maybe TRBD1 (5 bases). Between the trimmed V and J ends, which lost 0 bases and 7 bases, there was a span of 12 bases. In germline, CDR1 is LGHNA, CDR2 YNFKEQ. The CDR3 sequence is 14 residues long. The CDR3 sequence: CASSQDLGAGTQYF. In nucleotides, the CDR3 is TGTGCCAGCAGCCAAGATCTAGGGGCCGGGACCCAGTACTTC.

The chain links TRBV6-6 to TRBJ1-2, with D possibly being TRBD1 (5 bases). Per the germline V gene, CDR1 is MNHNY and CDR2 is SVGAGI (reference sequence). V was cut by 6 bases and J by 4 bases, with 21 bases left in between. CDR3 length: 16 amino acids. The CDR3 spells CASSTDVGREVYGYTF. The CDR3 region has the DNA TGTGCCAGCAGCACCGATGTGGGCAGGGAAGTCTATGGCTACACCTTC.